The table lists the clone carrying this T cell receptor beta chain with a few counts. Time point here: persistent/refractory GD, antithyroid drugs over 5 years with positive TRAb. TCR sequences were obtained from RNA taken from PBMCs. The CDR3 totals 13 residues. V lost 2 bases, J lost 4 bases, and 9 bases lay in between. The germline CDR1 and CDR2 sequences are SQVTM and ANQGSEA. Library construction for TCR beta used iRepertoire HTBI primers and Arm-PCR of CDR3 regions. MiXCR, applied by TCRdb to the multiplex PCR reads, yields one record per CDR3 protein. Altogether a few hundred thousand distinct CDR3 sequences are present, roughly 25% being singletons, with the ten largest covering under 35%. This record comes from a study of regulatory T cells in long-lasting Graves disease.

The V and J genes are TRBV29-1 and TRBJ1-3; D perhaps matches TRBD1 (6 bases). The specimen comprised peripheral blood mononuclear cells (PBMCs), sampled when the disease was refractory, from a patient treated with antithyroid drugs. The receptor's source is a woman in her forties with Graves disease. In nucleotides, the CDR3 is TGCAGCGTTGAAACCGGGGGCGGAAACACCATATATTTT. Translated: CSVETGGGNTIYF.